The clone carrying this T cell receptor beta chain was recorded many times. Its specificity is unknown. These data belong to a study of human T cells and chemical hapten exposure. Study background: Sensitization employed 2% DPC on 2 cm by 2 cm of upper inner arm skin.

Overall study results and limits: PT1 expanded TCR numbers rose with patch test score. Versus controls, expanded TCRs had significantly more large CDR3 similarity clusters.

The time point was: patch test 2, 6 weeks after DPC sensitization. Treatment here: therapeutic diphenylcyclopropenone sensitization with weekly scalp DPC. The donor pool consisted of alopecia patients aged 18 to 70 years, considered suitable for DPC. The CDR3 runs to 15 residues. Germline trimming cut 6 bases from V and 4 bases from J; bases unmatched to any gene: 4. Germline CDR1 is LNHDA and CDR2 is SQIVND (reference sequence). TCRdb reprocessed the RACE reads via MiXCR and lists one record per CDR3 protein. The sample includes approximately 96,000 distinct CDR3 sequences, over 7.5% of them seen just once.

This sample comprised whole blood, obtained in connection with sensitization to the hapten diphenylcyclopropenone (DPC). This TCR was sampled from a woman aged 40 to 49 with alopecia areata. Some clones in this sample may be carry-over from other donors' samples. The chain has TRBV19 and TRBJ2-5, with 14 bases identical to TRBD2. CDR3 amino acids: CASRGLAGVGETQYF. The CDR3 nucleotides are TGTGCCAGTAGGGGACTAGCGGGAGTTGGAGAGACCCAGTACTTC.